The clone carrying this TCR beta chain came up a few times. Its antigen is currently unknown. Six healthy women, forming three identical twin pairs, donated samples. This specimen comes from a study of identical twins' blood T cells. Study outcomes and limitations: Shared environment remains a possible cause of twin similarity.

CDR1 SGHVS and CDR2 FNYEAQ come from the germline V gene. The length of the CDR3 is 15 residues. Deletions cut 1 base from V and 0 bases from J, with 7 bases between. Each CDR3 protein is one row after TCRdb ran MiXCR on the 5' RACE reads. The sample consists of around 380,000 distinct CDR3 sequences, over 25% of them appearing once. This TCR came from a woman aged 18-55 years in good health. The V call is TRBV7-6, the J call TRBJ1-3; no clear D gene. The sample comprised PBMCs. The CDR3 protein is CASSLDSFSGNTIYF. CDR3 coding DNA: TGTGCCAGCAGCTTAGACAGCTTCTCTGGAAACACCATATATTTT.